These 27 T cell receptor beta chains were sequenced from one sample in a study of T cell changes during pregnancy in multiple sclerosis. The protocol was immunoSEQ multiplex PCR, while the TCRdb copy is restricted to in-frame clones and leaves out a portion. Among about 51,000 clones listed, roughly 92% were seen once. This specimen consisted of CD4+ T cells from peripheral blood mononuclear cells, obtained in the third trimester of pregnancy. The receptors were gathered from a female donor with multiple sclerosis, enrolled in a pregnancy study.

The chain is built from TRBV9 and TRBJ2-1, with D tentatively TRBD2 (5 bases). Per germline, CDR1 SGDLS and CDR2 YYNGEE. Trimming removed 7 bases from V and 8 bases from J, with 16 bases in between. This CDR3 spans 13 amino acids. CDR3 nucleotides: TGTGCCAGCGGAGGAGTTAGAGACTATGAGCAGTTCTTC. Protein: CASGGVRDYEQFF. The full variable domain, with the rest looked up from reference TRBV9 and TRBJ2-1, is DSGVTQTPKHLITATGQRVTLRCSPRSGDLSVYWYQQSLDQGLQFLIQYYNGEERAKGNILERFSAQQFPDLHSELNLSSLELGDSALYFCASGGVRDYEQFFGPGTRLTVL.

J is TRBJ1-5 and V is TRBV28; 8 bases line up with TRBD1. The CDR3 is 15 residues long. Germline CDR1 MDHEN, CDR2 SYDVKM. J gave up 2 bases and V 2 bases, and 2 bases lay outside the gene matches. The CDR3 spells CASSLQDRGNQPQHF. As DNA, the CDR3 is TGTGCCAGCAGTTTACAGGACAGGGGCAATCAGCCCCAGCATTTT. Full variable domain (missing parts from reference TRBV28 and TRBJ1-5): DVKVTQSSRYLVKRTGEKVFLECVQDMDHENMFWYRQDPGLGLRLIYFSYDVKMKEKGDIPEGYSVSREKKERFSLILESASTNQTSMYLCASSLQDRGNQPQHFGDGTRLSIL.

This clone was counted a single time. The chain couples TRBV5-6 to TRBJ2-1; 7 bases are a match to TRBD2. CDR3 size: 15 residues. The germline V gene has CDR1 SGHDT and CDR2 YYEEEE. Trimming took 1 base from V and 0 from J; bases not matched to a gene: 1. The CDR3 coding sequence is TGTGCCAGCAGCTTGAGCGGGGTCTCCTACAATGAGCAGTTCTTC. Its translation: CASSLSGVSYNEQFF.

The chain employs TRBV11-3 and TRBJ2-1; weak D call: TRBD1 (6 bases). CDR1 and CDR2 (germline): SGHNT, YENEEA. V was trimmed by 5 bases and J by 2 bases, leaving 13 bases between them. The CDR3 extends over 15 amino acids. Written as DNA, the CDR3 is TGTGCCAGCAGCCCTCACAGGGCCACCTACAATGAGCAGTTCTTC. Translated, it gives CASSPHRATYNEQFF.

This chain connects TRBV5-1 to TRBJ1-4; 7 positions agree with TRBD1. CDR1 and CDR2 (germline): SGHRS, YFSETQ. V was pared by 4 bases and J by 2 bases, with 5 bases of the junction left unmatched. The CDR3 is made up of 15 amino acids. For the CDR3, the DNA is TGCGCCAGCAGCCCCTGGGGACAGACTAATGAAAAACTGTTTTTT. The encoded protein is CASSPWGQTNEKLFF.

This clone was seen only once. V and J are TRBV5-1 and TRBJ2-7; TRBD1 matches at 7 bases. CDR1 SGHRS and CDR2 YFSETQ come from the germline V gene. Germline trimming cut 0 bases from V and 3 bases from J; bases unmatched to any gene: 3. The CDR3 runs 14 residues. The CDR3 nucleotides read TGCGCCAGCAGCTTGGAGACAGGGATCTACGAGCAGTACTTC. It yields the protein CASSLETGIYEQYF.

V gene TRBV7-2 combines with J gene TRBJ2-7; TRBD1 agrees at 9 bases. J lost 2 bases, V lost 4 bases, and 3 bases had no gene match. The CDR3 has 14 amino acids. CDR1 and CDR2 from the germline V gene are SGHTA and FQGNSA. The CDR3 reads CASSWGQGPYEQYF. The DNA for the CDR3 is TGTGCCAGCAGCTGGGGACAGGGTCCCTACGAGCAGTACTTC.

This chain links TRBV7-8 with TRBJ1-5; the D is unclear. There are 16 residues in the CDR3. Germline V CDR1 and CDR2: SGHVS, FQNEAQ. Trimming took 1 base from V and 1 from J, leaving 11 bases between them. CDR3 loop: CASSLVVSSSNQPQHF. The CDR3 region has the DNA TGTGCCAGCAGCTTAGTTGTATCTTCGAGCAATCAGCCCCAGCATTTT.

This clone has only a few counts. This chain connects TRBV27 to TRBJ1-5; D not certain. Germline CDR1 MNHEY, CDR2 SMNVEV (reference sequence). CDR3 length equals 14 residues. V lost 6 bases, J lost 2 bases, and 11 bases lay in between. The CDR3 reads CASRAARGNQPQHF. The DNA for the CDR3 is TGTGCCAGCAGGGCGGCGAGGGGCAATCAGCCCCAGCATTTT.

This clone was counted once. The chain is built from TRBV7-9 and TRBJ2-3; maybe TRBD2 (6 bases). This CDR3 comprises 14 residues. The V gene's germline CDR1 is SEHNR and CDR2 FQNEAQ (reference sequence). Trimming took off 11 bases at V and 3 bases at J, with 18 bases between the two ends. The CDR3 here is CAGGLSGTTDTQYF. Written as DNA, the CDR3 is TGTGCCGGAGGACTTAGCGGAACTACAGATACGCAGTATTTT.

V usage is TRBV19 and J usage is TRBJ1-4; no reliable D call. This CDR3 comprises 13 residues. Germline assignment: CDR1 LNHDA and CDR2 SQIVND (reference sequence). With 9 bases removed from V and 11 bases from J, the gap between germline ends came to 19 bases. The CDR3: CASRGGGIAKLFF. The CDR3 region has the DNA TGTGCCAGCCGGGGTGGAGGGATAGCGAAACTGTTTTTT.

The table lists this clone with a few counts. The chain joins TRBV6-6 to TRBJ2-7, with 9 nucleotides matching TRBD1. The CDR3 loop spans 15 amino acids. Germline assignment: CDR1 MNHNY and CDR2 SVGAGI (reference sequence). The ends lost 6 bases at V and 5 bases at J; junction bases unmatched: 11. The CDR3 spells CASRGGTGNDDEQYF. The CDR3 coding sequence is TGTGCCAGCAGGGGAGGGACAGGGAACGACGACGAGCAGTACTTC.

V and J are TRBV11-2 and TRBJ1-5; TRBD1 might be the D (5 bases). The CDR3 has 16 amino acids. Per the germline V gene, CDR1 is SGHAT and CDR2 is FQNNGV. V was trimmed by 0 bases and J by 4 bases, leaving 13 bases between them. The CDR3 bases are TGTGCCAGCAGCTTAGAAGAAGGGGCATGGAATCAGCCCCAGCATTTT. It yields the protein CASSLEEGAWNQPQHF.

This chain uses TRBV19 with TRBJ1-5; D is unresolved. V was pared by 1 base and J by 0 bases, with 16 bases between. CDR3 size: 18 residues. Germline assignment: CDR1 LNHDA and CDR2 SQIVND (reference sequence). CDR3 nucleotide sequence: TGTGCCAGTAGTATAGGAATCAGTCCAGTCCGTAGCAATCAGCCCCAGCATTTT. Amino acid sequence: CASSIGISPVRSNQPQHF.

In DNA, the CDR3 is TGTGCCAGCAGTGAACGACAGGGGATCTACGAGCAGTACTTC. Its protein is CASSERQGIYEQYF. The chain carries TRBV2 and TRBJ2-7, with TRBD1 matching 8 bases. Germline CDR1 SNHLY, CDR2 FYNNEI. The J segment lost 3 bases and the V segment lost 2 bases, leaving 3 bases of the junction unmatched. The CDR3 consists of 14 residues.

V gene TRBV19 combines with J gene TRBJ2-3; 7 bases match TRBD2. Germline CDR1 is LNHDA and CDR2 is SQIVND (reference sequence). CDR3 size: 18 residues. J gave up 1 base and V 6 bases, and 16 bases lay outside the gene matches. CDR3 bases: TGTGCCAGTAGAATTGGCGGGGGAGCCCCCTGGGGCACAGATACGCAGTATTTT. Its protein product is CASRIGGGAPWGTDTQYF.

The chain is built from TRBV7-9 and TRBJ2-5; 9 positions agree with TRBD2. The CDR3 has 15 residues. Germline trimming cut 5 bases from V and 5 bases from J; bases unmatched to any gene: 9. Per germline, CDR1 SEHNR and CDR2 FQNEAQ (reference sequence). This CDR3 reads CASSQQLAGTETQYF. CDR3 sequence (DNA): TGTGCCAGCAGCCAACAGCTAGCGGGAACCGAGACCCAGTACTTC.

V and J are TRBV7-9 and TRBJ2-3; possible D gene TRBD1, 6 bases. The CDR3 totals 15 residues. Per the germline V gene, CDR1 is SEHNR and CDR2 is FQNEAQ (reference sequence). The germline V and J ends were trimmed by 6 bases and 2 bases, with 15 bases remaining between them. CDR3 residues: CASSSGQFLTDTQYF. CDR3 DNA sequence: TGTGCCAGCAGTTCCGGACAGTTCCTCACAGATACGCAGTATTTT.

The chain couples TRBV28 to TRBJ1-4; D is unclear. The CDR3 has 12 amino acids. Between the trimmed V and J ends, which lost 2 bases and 4 bases, there was a span of 2 bases. Germline V gene data show CDR1 as MDHEN and CDR2 as SYDVKM. CDR3 protein: CASSLLNEKLFF. The CDR3 region has the DNA TGTGCCAGCAGTTTACTTAATGAAAAACTGTTTTTT.

This clone was counted a single time. The chain recombines TRBV7-6 with TRBJ1-1, with a weak D call TRBD1 (5 bases). Looked up from germline, CDR1 is SGHVS and CDR2 is FNYEAQ. The length of the CDR3 is 13 residues. With 6 bases removed from V and 2 bases from J, the gap between germline ends came to 10 bases. CDR3 amino acids: CASSEGQNTEAFF. Written as DNA, the CDR3 is TGTGCCAGCAGTGAAGGACAAAACACTGAAGCTTTCTTT.

V is TRBV6-5 and J is TRBJ2-7; D remains ambiguous. V gave up 8 bases and J gave up 4 bases, with 12 bases separating them. This CDR3 is 12 amino acids long. The V gene's germline CDR1 is MNHEY and CDR2 SVGAGI. CDR3 amino acids: CASPPATYEQYF. The CDR3, as DNA: TGTGCCAGCCCTCCAGCGACTTACGAGCAGTACTTC.

CDR3 sequence (DNA): TGTGCCAGTAGTCCCATACGGACGGGGGATTACGAGCAGTACTTC. Its translation: CASSPIRTGDYEQYF. This chain uses TRBV19 with TRBJ2-7; the D gene is possibly TRBD2 (6 bases). V lost 5 bases and J lost 4, with 18 bases in between. CDR1 and CDR2 from the germline V gene are LNHDA and SQIVND (reference sequence). The CDR3 length is 15 residues.

This clone was seen a single time. The chain is built from TRBV21-1 and TRBJ1-2. TRBV21-1 is labeled a pseudogene. CDR3 length: 12 residues. This chain's CDR3 is CASGTEGWGYTF. The CDR3, as DNA: TGTGCCAGCGGGACGGAGGGATGGGGCTACACCTTC.

This rearrangement joins TRBV19 to TRBJ1-5; TRBD1 matches at 9 bases. V was pared by 6 bases and J by 5 bases, with 8 bases of the junction left unmatched. The V gene's germline CDR1 is LNHDA and CDR2 SQIVND (reference sequence). The CDR3 has 15 amino acids. CDR3 in DNA: TGTGCCAGTAGCAAGACCGGGACAGGGTATCAGCCCCAGCATTTT. Its protein product is CASSKTGTGYQPQHF.

This chain uses TRBV10-3 with TRBJ1-5; D gene uncertain. Germline-derived CDR1 and CDR2 are ENHRY and SYGVKD. The CDR3 is 15 residues long. V lost 0 bases and J lost 3, with 9 bases in between. The CDR3 reads CAISESGRNNQPQHF. CDR3 coding DNA: TGTGCCATCAGTGAGTCTGGCAGAAACAATCAGCCCCAGCATTTT.

J is TRBJ2-2 and V is TRBV15; TRBD2 matches at 7 bases. The V segment lost 0 bases and the J segment 7 bases; nucleotides outside the gene matches: 11. The CDR3 totals 17 residues. Germline V gene lookup returns CDR1 LNHNV and CDR2 YYDKDF (reference sequence). In nucleotides, the CDR3 is TGTGCCACCAGCAGAGATCTCTGGGGACTACCGGTCGGGGAGCTGTTTTTT. Amino acids: CATSRDLWGLPVGELFF.

V gene TRBV4-2 combines with J gene TRBJ1-1; 7 bases map to TRBD1. The CDR3 has 15 residues. Trimming removed 7 bases from V and 8 bases from J; junction bases left unmatched: 16. Germline V gene lookup returns CDR1 LGHNA and CDR2 YNFKEQ. The CDR3 reads CASTPNDRATNEAFF. Written as DNA, the CDR3 is TGTGCCAGCACCCCGAACGACAGGGCCACAAACGAAGCTTTCTTT.